One sample yielded the 18 T cell receptor beta chains listed below, sequenced in a study of blood T cell repertoires in COVID-19. Repertoires were generated with immunoSEQ multiplex PCR, while TCRdb's copy carries only in-frame clones and drops some. The table lists 30,000 to 40,000 clones, 85% of them singletons. Sequencing was performed on peripheral blood. These receptors were obtained from an older woman with active COVID-19.

The V gene is TRBV6-5, the J gene TRBJ2-1, with 8 bases that match TRBD2. The CDR3 extends over 15 amino acids. CDR1 is MNHEY and CDR2 is SVGAGI in the germline V gene. V shed 6 bases and J 4 bases; nucleotides not matched to a gene: 8. This CDR3 reads CASRPAGGAYNEQFF. CDR3 nucleotides: TGTGCCAGCAGACCGGCGGGGGGCGCTTACAATGAGCAGTTCTTC.

V and J are TRBV6-6 and TRBJ2-7, with 13 nucleotides matching TRBD2. The V gene end was trimmed by 6 bases and the J gene end by 2 bases; junction bases not matched to a gene: 1. Germline lookup yields CDR1 MNHNY and CDR2 SVGAGI (reference sequence). The CDR3 length is 14 residues. In DNA form, the CDR3 reads TGTGCCAGCAGAGGACTAGCGGGGGCCTACGAGCAGTACTTC. It translates to CASRGLAGAYEQYF.

The CDR3 nucleotides read TGTGCCAGCAGCCGCGGACAGGAGGTCGATGGCTACACCTTC. This sequence encodes CASSRGQEVDGYTF. This chain links TRBV4-2 with TRBJ1-2; 7 bases match TRBD1. Per germline, CDR1 LGHNA and CDR2 YNFKEQ. V shed 4 bases, J shed 6 bases, and the junction held 8 bases outside the gene matches. The CDR3 is made up of 14 amino acids.

The rearrangement joins TRBV2 to TRBJ2-1, with 9 bases aligning to TRBD2. Germline CDR1 is SNHLY and CDR2 is FYNNEI. This CDR3 is 14 amino acids long. Unmatched junction bases numbered 4, after V lost 5 bases and J lost 5 bases. The CDR3 here is CASSTSGGNNEQFF. The CDR3, as DNA: TGTGCCAGCAGTACGAGCGGGGGGAACAATGAGCAGTTCTTC.

The sample holds one count of this clone. Sequence at one end of the junction differs from germline and may be a read error. This rearrangement joins TRBV2 to TRBJ2-1, with 12 bases that match TRBD2. Looked up from germline, CDR1 is SNHLY and CDR2 is FYNNEI. CDR3 size: 22 residues. The DNA for the CDR3 is TGTGCCAGCAGTGGTAGGACAGAAAGACTAGCGGGAGTCGAGGCAGGGGACAAAGAGCAGTTCTTC. Protein sequence: CASSGRTERLAGVEAGDKEQFF.

This rearrangement joins TRBV6-6 to TRBJ2-2; no clear D. The CDR3 covers 14 residues. The V end was cut by 2 bases, the J end by 2 bases, with 6 bases between. Germline loops: CDR1 MNHNY, CDR2 SVGAGI (reference sequence). The CDR3 is CASSYKRNTGELFF. CDR3 nucleotides: TGTGCCAGCAGTTACAAGCGAAACACCGGGGAGCTGTTTTTT.

This clone was seen a few times. This chain connects TRBV7-9 to TRBJ2-3, with 10 bases that match TRBD2. The J segment lost 3 bases and the V segment lost 8 bases, leaving 8 bases of the junction unmatched. The CDR3 runs to 15 residues. CDR1 and CDR2 from the germline V gene are SEHNR and FQNEAQ (reference sequence). CDR3 residues: CASGIAGGGTDTQYF. CDR3 in DNA: TGTGCCAGCGGAATAGCGGGAGGAGGTACAGATACGCAGTATTTT.

V is TRBV19 and J is TRBJ2-3; 11 bases map to TRBD2. The CDR3 contains 14 residues. Germline V gives CDR1 LNHDA, CDR2 SQIVND (reference sequence). The J segment lost 7 bases and the V segment lost 4 bases, leaving 4 bases of the junction unmatched. Here the CDR3 reads CASSTLAGGYTQYF. In nucleotides, the CDR3 is TGTGCCAGTAGTACCCTAGCGGGGGGCTATACGCAGTATTTT.

This chain uses TRBV30 with TRBJ1-2, with TRBD1 as a possible D gene (5 bases). The germline CDR1 and CDR2 sequences are GTSNPN and SVGIG (reference sequence). The CDR3 runs 16 residues. Trimming took off 2 bases at V and 6 bases at J, with 22 bases between the two ends. This chain's CDR3 is CAWSFWAGQKKNGYTF. CDR3 in DNA: TGTGCCTGGAGTTTTTGGGCGGGGCAAAAAAAGAATGGCTACACCTTC.

CDR3 nucleotides: TGTGCCAGTGGGACTAGCGGGAGTTTCGAGCAGTACTTC. Protein: CASGTSGSFEQYF. The chain employs TRBV28 and TRBJ2-7; 14 bases line up with TRBD2. Unmatched junction bases numbered 4, after V lost 9 bases and J lost 6 bases. The CDR3 runs to 13 residues. Looked up from germline, CDR1 is MDHEN and CDR2 is SYDVKM.

The chain couples TRBV7-9 to TRBJ2-2; tentatively, D is TRBD2 (6 bases). The V and J ends lost 3 bases and 1 base respectively, with 12 bases between them. This CDR3 comprises 16 residues. From germline, CDR1 is SEHNR and CDR2 FQNEAQ (reference sequence). The CDR3 here is CASSLALAVNTGELFF. The CDR3 DNA reads TGTGCCAGCAGCTTGGCGTTAGCGGTGAACACCGGGGAGCTGTTTTTT.

This clone ranks as medium-sized. The genes are TRBV14 and TRBJ1-1; no definite D call. V was shortened by 4 bases and J by 5 bases, with 11 bases between the two germline ends. Germline CDR1 SGHDN, CDR2 FVKESK. The CDR3 totals 13 residues. The CDR3 loop is CASSLLIGTEAFF. The CDR3 nucleotides are TGTGCCAGCAGCCTATTGATCGGGACTGAAGCTTTCTTT.

The CDR3 sequence is CASSDFRGSFNNEQFF. The CDR3 DNA sequence: TGTGCCAGCAGTGATTTTCGGGGGAGTTTTAACAATGAGCAGTTCTTC. This chain links TRBV2 with TRBJ2-1; TRBD2 is a possible D gene (6 bases). The germline CDR1 and CDR2 sequences are SNHLY and FYNNEI. Trimming took 3 bases from V and 5 from J, leaving 17 bases between them. This CDR3 has 16 amino acids.

J is TRBJ2-5 and V is TRBV27, with 11 bases matching TRBD2. Germline CDR1 reads MNHEY; CDR2 reads SMNVEV (reference sequence). The ends lost 6 bases at V and 5 bases at J; junction bases unmatched: 14. The CDR3 has 17 amino acids. The CDR3 loop is CASRPYPLAGGQETQYF. The CDR3 nucleotides read TGTGCCAGCAGACCCTACCCTTTAGCGGGGGGGCAGGAGACCCAGTACTTC.

This chain connects TRBV3-1 (or the pseudogene TRBV3-2) to TRBJ1-5, with a possible D match to TRBD1 (5 bases). V was trimmed by 5 bases and J by 4 bases, leaving 9 bases between them. Per germline, CDR1 LGHDT and CDR2 YNNKEL (reference sequence). CDR3 length: 13 amino acids. Written as DNA, the CDR3 is TGTGCCAGCAGCGATACAGGTAATCAGCCCCAGCATTTT. This encodes CASSDTGNQPQHF.

The chain carries TRBV7-3 and TRBJ2-1, with TRBD2 identical over 15 bases. The V gene end was trimmed by 4 bases and the J gene end by 12 bases; junction bases not matched to a gene: 4. CDR3 length: 14 residues. Germline lookup yields CDR1 SGHTA and CDR2 FQGTGA. For the CDR3, the DNA is TGTGCCAGCAGCTCAGGACTAGCGGGAGGGCGGCAGTTCTTC. This codes for CASSSGLAGGRQFF. Based on the CDR3 plus reference TRBV7-3 and TRBJ2-1, the full variable domain is GAGVSQTPSNKVTEKGKYVELRCDPISGHTALYWYRQSLGQGPEFLIYFQGTGAADDSGLPNDRFFAVRPEGSVSTLKIQRTERGDSAVYLCASSSGLAGGRQFFGPGTRLTVL.

This sequence joins TRBV29-1 and TRBJ2-1, with 9 bases aligning to TRBD2. The germline CDR1 and CDR2 sequences are SQVTM and ANQGSEA. This CDR3 is built from 14 residues. V shed 4 bases, J shed 9 bases, and the junction held 10 bases outside the gene matches. Written as DNA, the CDR3 is TGCAGCGTTGGGAGTCTAGCGGGGTTAGGTGAGCAGTTCTTC. It specifies CSVGSLAGLGEQFF.

This clone was recorded only once. V and J are TRBV19 and TRBJ2-3, with 7 bases matching TRBD1. The junction had 6 bases not matched to a gene; V was cut back by 6 bases and J by 0 bases. Germline assignment: CDR1 LNHDA and CDR2 SQIVND (reference sequence). There are 15 residues in the CDR3. In DNA form, the CDR3 reads TGTGCCAGTAGCTTCGACAGGGCTAGCACAGATACGCAGTATTTT. Its protein product is CASSFDRASTDTQYF.